Below are 27 T cell receptor beta chains sequenced from a single sample in a study of cytomegalovirus exposure and HLA in healthy donors. Using immunoSEQ multiplex PCR, the repertoire was profiled, and TCRdb retains in-frame clones only, with some absent. The table includes 130,000 to 150,000 clones, approximately 90% detected once. The sequenced sample consisted of PBMCs. The source is a man in his late teens or twenties in good health and CMV-seronegative.

The J gene is TRBJ2-5, the V gene TRBV6-1; D perhaps matches TRBD2 (6 bases). Germline CDR1 and CDR2: MNHNS and SASEGT. Trimming stripped 1 base from V and 6 bases from J, with 15 bases between. The CDR3 contains 15 residues. CDR3: CASSEGPGEEKTQYF. The CDR3 DNA sequence: TGTGCCAGCAGTGAAGGCCCGGGAGAGGAGAAGACCCAGTACTTC.

The chain is built from TRBV10-2 and TRBJ2-7, with a weak D call TRBD2 (5 bases). This CDR3 region has 17 residues. Germline-derived CDR1 and CDR2 are WSHSY and SAAADI. V shed 0 bases and J shed 2 bases, with 17 bases lying between them. The CDR3 spells CASSESRAAFRTYEQYV. CDR3 sequence (DNA): TGCGCCAGCAGTGAGTCGAGGGCGGCCTTTCGAACCTACGAGCAGTACGTC.

CDR3: CASSQWDRVAQSYNSPLHF. The CDR3 DNA reads TGCGCCAGCAGCCAATGGGACAGGGTAGCTCAGAGTTATAATTCACCCCTCCACTTT. The chain has TRBV4-1 and TRBJ1-6, with 9 nucleotides matching TRBD1. V gave up 2 bases and J gave up 4 bases; unmatched junction bases: 12. CDR3 length: 19 amino acids. The germline V gene encodes CDR1 MGHRA and CDR2 YSYEKL.

V usage is TRBV4-3 and J usage is TRBJ2-1, with 10 bases matching TRBD1. The CDR3 is 17 residues long. The V segment lost 0 bases and the J segment 4 bases; nucleotides outside the gene matches: 6. Looked up from germline, CDR1 is LGHNA and CDR2 is YSLEER. The chain's CDR3 is CASSQDADRGVYNEQFF. The CDR3 nucleotides are TGCGCCAGCAGCCAAGATGCGGACAGGGGGGTATACAATGAGCAGTTCTTC.

The sample holds one count of this clone. This chain links TRBV7-2 with TRBJ1-1; D is uncertain. This CDR3 comprises 14 residues. The ends were cut back, 1 base at V and 1 base at J, with 7 bases in the middle. In germline, CDR1 is SGHTA, CDR2 FQGNSA. The CDR3 region is CASSLVTGNTEAFF. In nucleotides, the CDR3 is TGTGCCAGCAGCTTAGTTACGGGGAACACTGAAGCTTTCTTT.

A word on this clone: Other nucleotide sequences from this sample produce the same CDR3. The chain employs TRBV27 and TRBJ1-2; D not resolved. Germline-derived CDR1 and CDR2 are MNHEY and SMNVEV (reference sequence). The CDR3 extends over 13 amino acids. With 4 bases removed from V and 1 base from J, the gap between germline ends came to 7 bases. The CDR3 bases are TGTGCCAGCAGTTCTCAGGTTAACTATGGCTACACCTTC. Translating it yields CASSSQVNYGYTF.

The chain is built from TRBV6-5 and TRBJ2-1, with D perhaps TRBD2 (6 bases). Germline CDR1 and CDR2: MNHEY and SVGAGI. V was pared by 5 bases and J by 4 bases, with 15 bases between. The CDR3 consists of 15 residues. The CDR3 coding sequence is TGTGCCAGCAGTATGCAAGCGGGCCAGTACAATGAGCAGTTCTTC. This encodes CASSMQAGQYNEQFF.

This clone was observed a single time. The chain is built from TRBV19 and TRBJ2-2; 9 bases are a match to TRBD1. This CDR3 contains 14 residues. CDR1 and CDR2 (germline): LNHDA, SQIVND (reference sequence). The junction had 11 bases not matched to a gene; V was cut back by 10 bases and J by 8 bases. The CDR3 DNA sequence: TGTGCCACTGGGACAGGGTATCCAGGGGGGGAGCTGTTTTTT. Translation gives CATGTGYPGGELFF.

The chain carries TRBV15 and TRBJ2-3; D unresolved. Germline lookup yields CDR1 LNHNV and CDR2 YYDKDF (reference sequence). This CDR3 is built from 15 residues. V dropped 5 bases and J dropped 1 base, with 13 bases sitting between them. The CDR3 protein is CATSVQSIGTDTQYF. The CDR3, as DNA: TGTGCCACCAGCGTACAGTCGATCGGCACAGATACGCAGTATTTT.

The chain couples TRBV29-1 to TRBJ2-1, with 7 bases matching TRBD2. Germline CDR1 is SQVTM and CDR2 is ANQGSEA. This CDR3 is 13 amino acids long. V trimming: 5 bases; J trimming: 10 bases; junction bases outside the gene matches: 11. CDR3: CSVPKGGYSEQFF. The CDR3, as DNA: TGCAGCGTTCCCAAGGGAGGGTACAGCGAGCAGTTCTTC.

The chain combines TRBV19 with TRBJ1-5, with 8 bases that match TRBD1. Germline V lookup: CDR1 LNHDA, CDR2 SQIVND (reference sequence). The CDR3 is 15 residues long. Trimming removed 3 bases from V and 4 bases from J; junction bases left unmatched: 5. The CDR3 bases are TGTGCCAGTAGTATTTTCGGACAGGGTAATCAGCCCCAGCATTTT. Its translation: CASSIFGQGNQPQHF.

V and J are TRBV5-4 and TRBJ2-3; D ambiguous. Deletions cut 4 bases from V and 3 bases from J, with 15 bases between. The CDR3 has 15 residues. Germline V CDR1 and CDR2: SGHNT, YYREEE (reference sequence). The CDR3 here is CASSPRSRTTDTQYF. The CDR3 DNA follows: TGTGCCAGCAGCCCCCGCTCTCGAACAACAGATACGCAGTATTTT.

This clone occurred a few times. This CDR3 is CASSSFQQGYEQYF. CDR3 in DNA: TGTGCCAGCAGCTCGTTCCAACAGGGCTACGAGCAGTACTTC. The rearrangement joins TRBV13 to TRBJ2-7, with D possibly being TRBD1 (6 bases). V dropped 4 bases and J dropped 3 bases, with 13 bases sitting between them. CDR3 length: 14 residues. Germline CDR1 PRHDT, CDR2 FYEKMQ (reference sequence).

The rearrangement uses TRBV13 and TRBJ2-6; D perhaps matches TRBD1 (5 bases). The CDR3 spans 15 residues. Germline CDR1 PRHDT, CDR2 FYEKMQ (reference sequence). The ends were cut back, 5 bases at V and 2 bases at J, with 10 bases in the middle. For the CDR3, the DNA is TGTGCCAGCAGCCAAGGGGCCCCTGGGGCCAACGTCCTGACTTTC. Translating it yields CASSQGAPGANVLTF. The whole variable domain, remainder taken from reference TRBV13 and TRBJ2-6, is AAGVIQSPRHLIKEKRETATLKCYPIPRHDTVYWYQQGPGQDPQFLISFYEKMQSDKGSIPDRFSAQQFSDYHSELNMSSLELGDSALYFCASSQGAPGANVLTFGAGSRLTVL.

CDR3 coding DNA: TGTGCCAGCAGTAGCGGGAGGGCCTTCATCTCCTACAATGAGCAGTTCTTC. It codes for CASSSGRAFISYNEQFF. The rearrangement uses TRBV2 and TRBJ2-1; TRBD2 matches at 10 bases. This CDR3 is 17 amino acids long. After removal of 5 bases from V and 0 bases from J, the junction contained 7 bases not matched to a gene. Germline V lookup: CDR1 SNHLY, CDR2 FYNNEI. Full variable domain (rest looked up from reference TRBV2 and TRBJ2-1): EPEVTQTPSHQVTQMGQEVILRCVPISNHLYFYWYRQILGQKVEFLVSFYNNEISEKSEIFDDQFSVERPDGSNFTLKIRSTKLEDSAMYFCASSSGRAFISYNEQFFGPGTRLTVL.

This clone has just one count. The CDR3 spells CASRRLATIQETQYF. Written as DNA, the CDR3 is TGTGCCAGTAGAAGACTAGCGACAATCCAAGAGACCCAGTACTTC. The J gene is TRBJ2-5, the V gene TRBV19; 8 nucleotides agree with TRBD2. This CDR3 comprises 15 residues. The germline CDR1 and CDR2 sequences are LNHDA and SQIVND (reference sequence). V gave up 6 bases and J gave up 1 base; unmatched junction bases: 7.

This clone was detected once. The chain combines TRBV19 with TRBJ2-7; 7 bases are shared with TRBD2. The V and J ends lost 4 bases and 3 bases, in that order; junction bases with no gene match: 12. Germline CDR1 reads LNHDA; CDR2 reads SQIVND (reference sequence). The CDR3 covers 16 residues. CDR3 loop: CASSKFRLADSYEQYV. The DNA for the CDR3 is TGTGCCAGTAGTAAGTTCAGGCTAGCGGATAGCTACGAGCAGTACGTC.

The chain recombines TRBV7-6 with TRBJ2-3, with D perhaps matching TRBD2 (6 bases). CDR1 and CDR2 (germline): SGHVS, FNYEAQ. V lost 5 bases, J lost 6 bases, and 12 bases lay in between. The CDR3 runs to 13 residues. CDR3 DNA: TGTGCCAGCAGCCCCCGACTAGATGATACGCAGTATTTT. Translated, it gives CASSPRLDDTQYF. Full variable domain (remainder filled in from reference TRBV7-6 and TRBJ2-3): GAGVSQSPRYKVTKRGQDVALRCDPISGHVSLYWYRQALGQGPEFLTYFNYEAQQDKSGLPNDRFSAERPEGSISTLTIQRTEQRDSAMYRCASSPRLDDTQYFGPGTRLTVL.

This sequence joins TRBV19 and TRBJ1-2; 8 bases are shared with TRBD1. V was pared by 3 bases and J by 3 bases, with 3 bases of the junction left unmatched. The germline V gene has CDR1 LNHDA and CDR2 SQIVND (reference sequence). The CDR3 extends over 14 amino acids. DNA of the CDR3: TGTGCCAGTAGTATCGACAGGGGTGACTATGGCTACACCTTC. It encodes CASSIDRGDYGYTF.

The chain links TRBV7-2 to TRBJ2-7, with 14 nucleotides matching TRBD2. V lost 1 base, J lost 7 bases, and 6 bases stayed unmatched. There are 16 residues in the CDR3. Germline assignment: CDR1 SGHTA and CDR2 FQGNSA. In DNA form, the CDR3 reads TGTGCCAGCAGCTTAGGAGGGACTAGCGGGGGCTTGGAGCAGTACTTC. It translates to CASSLGGTSGGLEQYF.

J is TRBJ1-4 and V is TRBV29-1; 9 positions match TRBD1. Germline-derived CDR1 and CDR2 are SQVTM and ANQGSEA. This CDR3 has 12 amino acids. The J segment lost 5 bases and the V segment lost 7 bases, leaving 2 bases of the junction unmatched. CDR3 loop: CSAGQGNEKLFF. Written as DNA, the CDR3 is TGCAGCGCCGGACAGGGGAATGAAAAACTGTTTTTT. The full variable domain, its missing parts supplied by reference TRBV29-1 and TRBJ1-4, is SAVISQKPSRDICQRGTSLTIQCQVDSQVTMMFWYRQQPGQSLTLIATANQGSEATYESGFVIDKFPISRPNLTFSTLTVSNMSPEDSSIYLCSAGQGNEKLFFGSGTQLSVL.

The chain links TRBV11-2 to TRBJ1-5; D is ambiguous. The CDR3 runs 12 residues. CDR1 SGHAT and CDR2 FQNNGV come from the germline V gene. V was cut by 6 bases and J by 6 bases, with 9 bases left in between. The DNA of the CDR3 is TGTGCCAGCAGGAGAGGTTCTCAGCCCCAGCATTTT. Translation: CASRRGSQPQHF. Complete variable domain (other parts from reference TRBV11-2 and TRBJ1-5): EAGVAQSPRYKIIEKRQSVAFWCNPISGHATLYWYQQILGQGPKLLIQFQNNGVVDDSQLPKDRFSAERLKGVDSTLKIQPAKLEDSAVYLCASRRGSQPQHFGDGTRLSIL.

V usage is TRBV30 and J usage is TRBJ2-2; D is unclear. V was clipped by 0 bases and J by 6 bases, with 8 bases between them. The CDR3 runs to 13 residues. Germline loops: CDR1 GTSNPN, CDR2 SVGIG (reference sequence). As DNA, the CDR3 is TGTGCCTGGAGTGTACAACGGGCCGGGGAGCTGTTTTTT. Its protein product is CAWSVQRAGELFF.

The gene calls are TRBV11-1 and TRBJ2-1; 7 nucleotides agree with TRBD2. Losses at the gene ends were 6 bases for V and 4 bases for J; bases not matched to a gene: 9. The germline V gene has CDR1 SGHAT and CDR2 FQDESV (reference sequence). The CDR3 is 15 residues long. CDR3 amino acids: CASRITSEDYNEQFF. The CDR3 DNA sequence: TGTGCCAGCAGGATTACTAGCGAGGATTACAATGAGCAGTTCTTC.

This clone was recorded once. The rearrangement uses TRBV5-1 and TRBJ2-2, with D perhaps matching TRBD2 (6 bases). V was clipped by 6 bases and J by 3 bases, with 15 bases between them. This CDR3 spans 15 amino acids. Per the germline V gene, CDR1 is SGHRS and CDR2 is YFSETQ. CDR3 in DNA: TGCGCCAGCACTCCTAGCGCCGCCGACACCGGGGAGCTGTTTTTT. The encoded protein is CASTPSAADTGELFF.

CDR3 sequence (DNA): TGTGCCAGCAGTGAGCCTCAGGCAAATGAGCAGTTCTTC. As protein: CASSEPQANEQFF. J is TRBJ2-1 and V is TRBV2, with D hard to call. There are 13 residues in the CDR3. V was shortened by 3 bases and J by 7 bases, with 10 bases between the two germline ends. CDR1 and CDR2 from the germline V gene are SNHLY and FYNNEI.

V usage is TRBV18 and J usage is TRBJ1-3; 9 nucleotides agree with TRBD1. V gave up 3 bases and J gave up 3 bases; unmatched junction bases: 3. Looked up from germline, CDR1 is KGHSH and CDR2 is LQKENI. CDR3 length equals 15 residues. Here the CDR3 DNA reads TGTGCCAGCTCACCCGGGACAGGGAATGGAAACACCATATATTTT. This encodes CASSPGTGNGNTIYF.